The sequence of this T cell receptor beta chain was determined in a study of regulatory T cells in long-lasting Graves disease. Specified time point: newly diagnosed GD, antithyroid drugs for less than 3 months. Following extraction of RNA from PBMCs, that RNA was used to make the TCR library. Relying on iRepertoire HTBI primers and Arm-PCR of CDR3 regions, the team built TCR beta libraries. From the multiplex PCR reads, TCRdb called clonotypes with MiXCR, one entry per CDR3 protein. Of approximately 400,000 distinct CDR3 sequences listed, approximately 15% are singletons. The sample was also reused in another study, on T cells in Graves' hyperthyroidism and ophthalmopathy. That paper adds: The hyperthyroidism patients had all been newly diagnosed, and their disease duration was under 2 months. Their ages ranged from 18 to 65 years.

The clonotype originates from a woman under 40 with Graves disease. Sequenced material: peripheral blood mononuclear cells (PBMCs), taken at new diagnosis, from a patient treated with antithyroid drugs.

The CDR3 nucleotides read TGTGCCAGCAGCTTAGGGGGTGAACGGTCCGGGGAGCTGTTTTTT. Amino acid sequence: CASSLGGERSGELFF. The rearrangement uses TRBV7-9 and TRBJ2-2; D is unresolved. Germline V gene data show CDR1 as SEHNR and CDR2 as FQNEAQ (reference sequence). V was shortened by 1 base and J by 6 bases, with 12 bases between the two germline ends. The CDR3 covers 15 residues.